This T cell receptor (beta chain) was sequenced for a study of blood T cell repertoires in COVID-19. For the study at large: The United States, Italy and Spain were the sources of the acute and convalescent COVID-19 samples.

Per germline, CDR1 SGHNT and CDR2 YYREEE (reference sequence). After removal of 9 bases from V and 2 bases from J, the junction contained 10 bases not matched to a gene. The CDR3 is made up of 15 amino acids. In its sample, this clone was seen many times. The repertoire was sequenced with immunoSEQ multiplex PCR; TCRdb's copy has only in-frame clones and lacks some. The table has around 180,000 clones, around 77% seen once. The material sequenced was peripheral blood. This clonotype originated in a man between 65 and 85 years old with active or convalescent COVID-19. The chain carries TRBV5-4 and TRBJ2-3; 9 positions agree with TRBD1. The CDR3 DNA is TGTGCCACCGCAGGGACAGGGTCTTACACAGATACGCAGTATTTT. Translating gives CATAGTGSYTDTQYF.